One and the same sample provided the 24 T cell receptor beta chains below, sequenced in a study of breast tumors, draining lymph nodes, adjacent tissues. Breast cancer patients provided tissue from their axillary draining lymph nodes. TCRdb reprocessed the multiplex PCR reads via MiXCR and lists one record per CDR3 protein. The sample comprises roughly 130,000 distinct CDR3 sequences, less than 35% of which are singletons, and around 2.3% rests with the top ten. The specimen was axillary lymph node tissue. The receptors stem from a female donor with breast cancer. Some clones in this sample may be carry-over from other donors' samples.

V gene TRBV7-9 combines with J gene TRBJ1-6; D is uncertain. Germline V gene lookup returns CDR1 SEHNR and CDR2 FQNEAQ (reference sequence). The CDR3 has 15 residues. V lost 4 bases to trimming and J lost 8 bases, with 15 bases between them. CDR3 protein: CASSSWEGKDSPLHF. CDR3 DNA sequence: TGTGCCAGCAGCTCCTGGGAAGGCAAGGATTCACCCCTCCACTTT. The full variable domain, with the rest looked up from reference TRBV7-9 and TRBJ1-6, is DTGVSQNPRHKITKRGQNVTFRCDPISEHNRLYWYRQTLGQGPEFLTYFQNEAQLEKSRLLSDRFSAERPKGSFSTLEIQRTEQGDSAMYLCASSSWEGKDSPLHFGNGTRLTVT.

The CDR3 protein is CASSFSGDGEQPQHF. In DNA form, the CDR3 reads TGCGCCAGCAGCTTTAGCGGGGACGGCGAGCAGCCCCAGCATTTT. The chain couples TRBV5-1 to TRBJ1-5; D is perhaps TRBD1 (5 bases). The V and J ends lost 2 bases and 7 bases respectively, with 16 bases between them. This CDR3 has 15 residues. Germline V gives CDR1 SGHRS, CDR2 YFSETQ.

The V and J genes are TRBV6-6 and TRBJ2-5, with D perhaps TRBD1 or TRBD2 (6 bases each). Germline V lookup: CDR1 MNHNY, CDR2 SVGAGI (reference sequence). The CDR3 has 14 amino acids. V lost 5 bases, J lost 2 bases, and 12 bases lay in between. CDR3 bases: TGTGCCAGCAGTCACCCGGGGGCGCAAGAGACCCAGTACTTC. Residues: CASSHPGAQETQYF.

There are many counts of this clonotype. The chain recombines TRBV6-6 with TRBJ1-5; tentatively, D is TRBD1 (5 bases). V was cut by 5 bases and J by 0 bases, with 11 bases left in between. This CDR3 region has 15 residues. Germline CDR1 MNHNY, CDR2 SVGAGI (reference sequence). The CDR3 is CASSDDSSSNQPQHF. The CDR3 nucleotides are TGTGCCAGCAGTGACGACAGTTCTAGCAATCAGCCCCAGCATTTT.

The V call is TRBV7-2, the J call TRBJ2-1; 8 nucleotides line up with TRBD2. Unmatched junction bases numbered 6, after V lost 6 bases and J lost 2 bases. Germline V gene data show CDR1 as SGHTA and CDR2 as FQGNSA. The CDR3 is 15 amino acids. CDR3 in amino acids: CASSSSGPTYNEQFF. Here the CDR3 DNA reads TGTGCCAGCAGTTCTAGCGGGCCAACCTACAATGAGCAGTTCTTC.

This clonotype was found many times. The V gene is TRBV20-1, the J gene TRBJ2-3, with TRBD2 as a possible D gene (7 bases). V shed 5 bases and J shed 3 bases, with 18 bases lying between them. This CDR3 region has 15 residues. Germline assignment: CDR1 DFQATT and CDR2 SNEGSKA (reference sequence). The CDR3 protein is CSAPPSGGWTDTQYF. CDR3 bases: TGCAGTGCTCCCCCCTCGGGGGGCTGGACAGATACGCAGTATTTT.

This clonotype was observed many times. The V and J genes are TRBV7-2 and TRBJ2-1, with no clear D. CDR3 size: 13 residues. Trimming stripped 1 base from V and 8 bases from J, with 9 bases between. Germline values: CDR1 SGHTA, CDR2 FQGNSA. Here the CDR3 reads CASSLGLGDEQFF. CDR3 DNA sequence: TGTGCCAGCAGCTTAGGACTCGGCGATGAGCAGTTCTTC. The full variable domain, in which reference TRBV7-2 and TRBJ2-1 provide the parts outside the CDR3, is GAGVSQSPSNKVTEKGKDVELRCDPISGHTALYWYRQSLGQGLEFLIYFQGNSAPDKSGLPSDRFSAERTGGSVSTLTIQRTQQEDSAVYLCASSLGLGDEQFFGPGTRLTVL.

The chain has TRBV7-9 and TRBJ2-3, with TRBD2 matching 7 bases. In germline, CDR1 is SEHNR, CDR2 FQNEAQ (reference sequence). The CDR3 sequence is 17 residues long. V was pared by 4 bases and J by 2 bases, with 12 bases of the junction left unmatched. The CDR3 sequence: CASSSWTSGTTTDTQYF. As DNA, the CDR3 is TGTGCCAGCAGCTCCTGGACATCCGGGACTACCACAGATACGCAGTATTTT.

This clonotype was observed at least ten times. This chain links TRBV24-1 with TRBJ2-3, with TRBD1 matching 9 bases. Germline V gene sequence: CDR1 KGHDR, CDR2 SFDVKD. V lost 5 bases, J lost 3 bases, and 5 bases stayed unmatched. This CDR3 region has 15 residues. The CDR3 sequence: CATSGGQGGTDTQYF. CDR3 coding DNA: TGTGCCACCAGTGGGGGACAGGGAGGTACAGATACGCAGTATTTT.

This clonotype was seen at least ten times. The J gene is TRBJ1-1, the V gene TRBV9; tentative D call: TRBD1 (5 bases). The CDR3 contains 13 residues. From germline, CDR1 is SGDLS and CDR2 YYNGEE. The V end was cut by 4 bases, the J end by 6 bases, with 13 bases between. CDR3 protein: CASSRTGSAEAFF. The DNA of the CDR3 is TGTGCCAGCAGCCGAACAGGTAGCGCTGAAGCTTTCTTT.

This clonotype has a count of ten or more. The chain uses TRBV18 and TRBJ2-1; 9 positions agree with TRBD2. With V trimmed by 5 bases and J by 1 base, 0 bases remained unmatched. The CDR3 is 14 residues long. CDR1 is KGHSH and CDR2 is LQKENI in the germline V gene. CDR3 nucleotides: TGTGCCAGCTCAAGCGGGGGGTCCTACAATGAGCAGTTCTTC. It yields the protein CASSSGGSYNEQFF.

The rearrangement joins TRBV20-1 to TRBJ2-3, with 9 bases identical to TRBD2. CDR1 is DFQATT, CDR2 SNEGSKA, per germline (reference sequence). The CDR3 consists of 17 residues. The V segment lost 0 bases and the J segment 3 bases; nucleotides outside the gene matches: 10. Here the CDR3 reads CSARDPAGGRGTDTQYF. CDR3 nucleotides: TGCAGTGCTAGAGATCCGGCGGGGGGGCGGGGGACAGATACGCAGTATTTT.

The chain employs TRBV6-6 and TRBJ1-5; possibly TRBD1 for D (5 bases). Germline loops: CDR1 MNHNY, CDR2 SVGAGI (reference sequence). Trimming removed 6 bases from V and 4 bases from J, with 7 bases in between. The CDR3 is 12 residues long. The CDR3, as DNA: TGTGCCAGCAGACAGGTTAATCAGCCCCAGCATTTT. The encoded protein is CASRQVNQPQHF.

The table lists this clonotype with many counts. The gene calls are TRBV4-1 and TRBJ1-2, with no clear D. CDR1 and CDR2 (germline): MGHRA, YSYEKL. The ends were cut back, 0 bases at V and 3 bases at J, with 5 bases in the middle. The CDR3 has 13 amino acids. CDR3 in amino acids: CASSQEGYYGYTF. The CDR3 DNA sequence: TGCGCCAGCAGCCAAGAGGGCTACTATGGCTACACCTTC.

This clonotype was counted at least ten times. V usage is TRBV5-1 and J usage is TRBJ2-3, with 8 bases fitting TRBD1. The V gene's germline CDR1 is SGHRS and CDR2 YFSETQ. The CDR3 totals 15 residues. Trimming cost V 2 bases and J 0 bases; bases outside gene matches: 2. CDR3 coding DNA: TGCGCCAGCAGCTTACAGGGGGGTAGCACAGATACGCAGTATTTT. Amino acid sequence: CASSLQGGSTDTQYF.

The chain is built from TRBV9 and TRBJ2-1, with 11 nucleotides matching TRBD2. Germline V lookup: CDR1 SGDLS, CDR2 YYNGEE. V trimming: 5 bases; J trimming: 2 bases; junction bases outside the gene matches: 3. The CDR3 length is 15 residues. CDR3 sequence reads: CASSLSGGAYNEQFF. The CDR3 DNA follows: TGTGCCAGCAGTCTTAGCGGGGGGGCCTACAATGAGCAGTTCTTC.

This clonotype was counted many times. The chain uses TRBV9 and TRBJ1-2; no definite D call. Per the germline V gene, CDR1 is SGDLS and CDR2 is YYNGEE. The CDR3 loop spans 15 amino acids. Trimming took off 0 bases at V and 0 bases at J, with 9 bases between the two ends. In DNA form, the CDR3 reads TGTGCCAGCAGCGTAGTTTACGGCTCTAACTATGGCTACACCTTC. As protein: CASSVVYGSNYGYTF.

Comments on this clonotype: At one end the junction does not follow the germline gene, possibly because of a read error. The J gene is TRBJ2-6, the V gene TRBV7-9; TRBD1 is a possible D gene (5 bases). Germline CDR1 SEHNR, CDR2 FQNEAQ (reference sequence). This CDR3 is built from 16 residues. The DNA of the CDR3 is TGTGCCAGCAGCTTAGGTGTCAGGGTGGTCAAGAACACTGAAGCTTTC. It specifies CASSLGVRVVKNTEAF.

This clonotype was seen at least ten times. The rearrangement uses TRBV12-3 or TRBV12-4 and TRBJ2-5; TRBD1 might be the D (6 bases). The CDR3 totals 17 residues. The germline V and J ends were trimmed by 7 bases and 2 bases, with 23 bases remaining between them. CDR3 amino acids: CASTTGVSLTGQETQYF. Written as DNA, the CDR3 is TGTGCCAGCACCACCGGGGTCAGCCTCACAGGGCAAGAGACCCAGTACTTC.

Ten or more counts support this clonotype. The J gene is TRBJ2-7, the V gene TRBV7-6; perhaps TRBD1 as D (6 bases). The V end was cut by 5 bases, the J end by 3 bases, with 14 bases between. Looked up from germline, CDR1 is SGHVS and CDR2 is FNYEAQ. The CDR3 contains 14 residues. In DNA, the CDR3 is TGTGCCAGCAGCCCCGCCCCAGGGGACTACGAGCAGTACTTC. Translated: CASSPAPGDYEQYF. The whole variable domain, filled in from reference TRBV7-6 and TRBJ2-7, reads GAGVSQSPRYKVTKRGQDVALRCDPISGHVSLYWYRQALGQGPEFLTYFNYEAQQDKSGLPNDRFSAERPEGSISTLTIQRTEQRDSAMYRCASSPAPGDYEQYFGPGTRLTVT.

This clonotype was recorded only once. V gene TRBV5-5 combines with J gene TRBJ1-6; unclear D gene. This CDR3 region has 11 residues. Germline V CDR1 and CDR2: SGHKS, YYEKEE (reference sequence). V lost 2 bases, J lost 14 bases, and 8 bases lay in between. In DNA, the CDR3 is TGTGCCAGCAGCTTAAGGAGGACCCTCCACTTT. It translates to CASSLRRTLHF. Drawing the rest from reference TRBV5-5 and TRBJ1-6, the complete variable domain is DAGVTQSPTHLIKTRGQQVTLRCSPISGHKSVSWYQQVLGQGPQFIFQYYEKEERGRGNFPDRFSARQFPNYSSELNVNALLLGDSALYLCASSLRRTLHFGNGTRLTVT.

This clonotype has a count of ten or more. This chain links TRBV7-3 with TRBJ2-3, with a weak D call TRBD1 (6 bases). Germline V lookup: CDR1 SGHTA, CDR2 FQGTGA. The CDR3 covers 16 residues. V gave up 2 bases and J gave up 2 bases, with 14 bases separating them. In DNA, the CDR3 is TGTGCCAGCAGCTTAGGTCGGGACACACACACAGATACGCAGTATTTT. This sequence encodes CASSLGRDTHTDTQYF.

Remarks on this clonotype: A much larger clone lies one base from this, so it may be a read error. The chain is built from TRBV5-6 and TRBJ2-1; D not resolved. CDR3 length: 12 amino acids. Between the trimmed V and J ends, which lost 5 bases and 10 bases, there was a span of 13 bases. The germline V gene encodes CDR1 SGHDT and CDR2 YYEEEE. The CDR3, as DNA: TGTGCCAGCAGAACCCTCTCCACGGAGCAGTTCTTC. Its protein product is CASRTLSTEQFF. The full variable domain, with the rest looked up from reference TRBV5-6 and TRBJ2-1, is DAGVTQSPTHLIKTRGQQVTLRCSPKSGHDTVSWYQQALGQGPQFIFQYYEEEERQRGNFPDRFSGHQFPNYSSELNVNALLLGDSALYLCASRTLSTEQFFGPGTRLTVL.

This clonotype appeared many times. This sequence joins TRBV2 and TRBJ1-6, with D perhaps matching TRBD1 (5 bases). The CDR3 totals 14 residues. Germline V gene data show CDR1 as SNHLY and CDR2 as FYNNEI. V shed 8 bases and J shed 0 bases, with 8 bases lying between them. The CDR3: CASGGSSYNSPLHF. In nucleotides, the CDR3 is TGTGCCAGCGGGGGAAGCTCCTATAATTCACCCCTCCACTTT.